The rows below give T cell receptor beta chains drawn from one sample of a study of cytomegalovirus exposure and HLA in healthy donors. Repertoires were generated with immunoSEQ multiplex PCR, while TCRdb's copy carries only in-frame clones and drops some. The profile shows about 190,000 clones, over 75% of them singletons. Material for sequencing was PBMCs. Receptors were obtained from a man aged 45-65 years in good health and CMV-seronegative. The CDR3 runs from the conserved cysteine through the conserved F or W. D genes are given only for firm matches. The listing skips clone size in some rows; elsewhere it reads once, few, many or a size class.

>TRBV7-8|TRBJ2-1|14|TRBD1|-
CASSGNRGRNEQFF
TGTGCCAGCAGCGGAAACAGGGGTAGGAATGAGCAGTTCTTC
>TRBV30|TRBJ2-3|12|-|-
CAWGEVTDTQYF
TGTGCCTGGGGCGAGGTTACAGATACGCAGTATTTT
>TRBV6-5|TRBJ1-2|14|TRBD1|-
CASSSTGVGHGYTF
TGTGCCAGCAGTTCGACAGGGGTGGGTCATGGCTACACCTTC
>TRBV15|TRBJ2-6|17|TRBD2|-
CATSREGGSSGANVLTF
TGTGCCACCAGCAGAGAGGGGGGGTCCTCTGGGGCCAACGTCCTGACTTTC
>TRBV9|TRBJ1-6|15|-|-
CASSSREVGNSPLHF
TGTGCCAGCAGCTCGCGGGAGGTGGGCAATTCACCCCTCCACTTT
>TRBV4-2|TRBJ1-2|15|TRBD1|-
CASSMAGGTEVGYTF
TGTGCCAGCAGCATGGCAGGGGGCACAGAGGTTGGCTACACCTTC
>TRBV13|TRBJ1-6|15|-|-
CASSSGNSYNSPLHF
TGTGCCAGCAGCTCGGGAAACTCCTATAATTCACCCCTCCACTTT
>TRBV6-5|TRBJ2-7|12|-|-
CAVGGEKREQYF
TGTGCCGTTGGAGGGGAAAAGCGCGAGCAGTACTTC
>TRBV11-2|TRBJ2-7|17|-|-
CASSPIYVGRGSYEQYF
TGTGCCAGCAGCCCGATTTACGTTGGCAGGGGTTCCTACGAGCAGTACTTC
>TRBV23-1|TRBJ2-1|16|-|-
CASSQSFNSTYNEQFF
TGCGCCAGCAGTCAAAGTTTCAACTCTACCTACAATGAGCAGTTCTTC
>TRBV27|TRBJ2-5|13|-|-
CASSLEKGKTQYF
TGTGCCAGCAGTTTAGAGAAGGGGAAGACCCAGTACTTC
>TRBV9|TRBJ2-2|13|-|-
CASSAGSTGELFF
TGTGCCAGCAGCGCAGGAAGCACCGGGGAGCTGTTTTTT
>TRBV10-1|TRBJ2-3|14|-|-
CASSESTSTDTQYF
TGCGCCAGCAGTGAGTCCACTAGCACAGATACGCAGTATTTT
>TRBV4-2|TRBJ2-1|14|-|-
CASSQEGLYTEQFF
TGTGCCAGCAGCCAAGAGGGGCTTTACACTGAGCAGTTCTTC
>TRBV27|TRBJ1-2|15|-|few
CASSFGGSHSEGYTF
TGTGCCAGCAGTTTCGGAGGGAGTCACTCAGAGGGCTACACCTTC
>TRBV7-9|TRBJ2-1|11|-|-
CSSSSGDRQFF
TGTTCCAGCAGCTCAGGGGACCGGCAGTTCTTC
>TRBV27|TRBJ2-7|15|-|-
CASTKAGDTRYEQYF
TGTGCCAGCACCAAGGCGGGGGACACCCGATACGAGCAGTACTTC
>TRBV19|TRBJ1-5|14|TRBD1|few
CASSKQGSNQPQHF
TGTGCCAGTAGTAAACAGGGGTCCAATCAGCCCCAGCATTTT
>TRBV2|TRBJ1-4|20|-|-
CASSRMDFLDKAKANEKLFF
TGTGCCAGCAGCCGGATGGATTTCTTAGACAAGGCGAAGGCTAATGAAAAACTGTTTTTT
>TRBV5-6|TRBJ1-3|12|-|-
CASSLERNTIYF
TGTGCCAGCAGCTTAGAGAGAAACACCATATATTTT
>TRBV6-5|TRBJ2-7|13|TRBD1|-
CASSYRDRDEQYF
TGTGCCAGCAGTTACCGGGACAGGGACGAGCAGTACTTC
>TRBV4-1|TRBJ2-7|14|TRBD1|-
CASSQEAGGYEQYF
TGCGCCAGCAGCCAAGAAGCAGGGGGCTACGAGCAGTACTTC
>TRBV7-9|TRBJ1-5|12|TRBD1|-
CSSSSGQRPQHF
TGTTCCAGCAGCTCGGGACAGCGGCCGCAGCATTTT
>TRBV5-1|TRBJ2-3|16|TRBD2|-
CASSLGVGGATDTQYF
TGCGCCAGCAGCTTGGGAGTCGGGGGGGCCACAGATACGCAGTATTTT
>TRBV6-6|TRBJ2-7|15|TRBD1|-
CASSLGTGGVYEQYF
TGTGCCAGCAGTTTAGGGACAGGGGGGGTCTACGAGCAGTACTTC
>TRBV5-4|TRBJ2-4|16|TRBD2|-
CASSSGGLRAKNIQYF
TGTGCCAGCAGCTCGGGGGGGCTGAGAGCCAAAAACATTCAGTACTTC
>TRBV9|TRBJ2-1|15|TRBD2|-
CASSGGLAGYNEQFF
TGTGCCAGCAGCGGCGGACTAGCGGGGTACAATGAGCAGTTCTTC
>TRBV18|TRBJ2-7|13|TRBD1|-
CASSRDRVYEQYF
TGTGCCAGCTCAAGGGACAGGGTCTACGAGCAGTACTTC
>TRBV5-8|TRBJ1-1|14|TRBD1|-
CASSLGTGGTEAFF
TGTGCCAGCAGCCTTGGGACAGGGGGCACTGAAGCTTTCTTT
>TRBV6-6|TRBJ1-1|13|-|-
CASTSSGRTEAFF
TGTGCCAGCACCTCCTCAGGGCGGACTGAAGCTTTCTTT
>TRBV15|TRBJ1-2|14|TRBD1|-
CATSRDQGQGGYTF
TGTGCCACCAGCAGAGATCAGGGACAGGGTGGCTACACCTTC
>TRBV29-1|TRBJ1-1|13|TRBD1|-
CSVHQGAGTEAFF
TGCAGCGTACATCAGGGGGCCGGCACTGAAGCTTTCTTT
>TRBV7-2|TRBJ2-1|15|-|-
CASSSRWPSYNEQFF
TGTGCCAGCAGCTCCCGCTGGCCCTCCTACAATGAGCAGTTCTTC
>TRBV6-1|TRBJ1-3|14|-|-
CASSEASAGNTIYF
TGTGCCAGCTCAGAGGCTTCGGCTGGAAACACCATATATTTT
>TRBV6-5|TRBJ1-5|15|-|-
CASSPRGDSNQPQHF
TGTGCCAGCAGTCCCCGGGGGGATAGCAATCAGCCCCAGCATTTT
>TRBV6-5|TRBJ1-2|15|TRBD1|-
CASSYTMRGRGGYTF
TGTGCCAGCAGCTACACTATGAGGGGGCGCGGAGGCTACACCTTC
>TRBV9|TRBJ1-1|14|-|-
CASSKGHGNTEAFF
TGTGCCAGCAGCAAGGGACATGGTAACACTGAAGCTTTCTTT
>TRBV6-1|TRBJ2-1|16|TRBD1|-
CASSEATGGADNEQFF
TGTGCCAGCAGTGAAGCCACAGGGGGCGCGGACAATGAGCAGTTCTTC
>TRBV6-5|TRBJ2-3|15|-|-
CASSSYGGRGDTQYF
TGTGCCAGCAGCTCATACGGGGGGCGGGGAGATACGCAGTATTTT
>TRBV15|TRBJ2-7|15|-|-
CATSSQRTNSYEQYF
TGTGCCACCAGCAGCCAACGTACCAACAGCTACGAGCAGTACTTC
>TRBV19|TRBJ1-5|14|-|-
CASTTTGSGQPQHF
TGTGCCAGTACCACGACAGGCTCAGGTCAGCCCCAGCATTTT
>TRBV7-2|TRBJ1-2|14|-|-
CASSLGQGNYGYTF
TGTGCCAGCAGCTTAGGCCAGGGCAACTATGGCTACACCTTC
>TRBV18|TRBJ1-1|15|TRBD1|-
CASSAGQGGYTEAFF
TGTGCCAGCTCAGCGGGACAGGGGGGATACACTGAAGCTTTCTTT
>TRBV5-8|TRBJ1-1|15|TRBD1|once
CASSLYRGDNTEAFF
TGTGCCAGCAGCTTATACAGGGGAGATAACACTGAAGCTTTCTTT
>TRBV5-1|TRBJ1-2|13|-|-
CASSSTGYNGYTF
TGCGCCAGCAGCTCTACAGGGTATAATGGCTACACCTTC
>TRBV7-2|TRBJ1-1|15|-|-
CASSVTSGRSTEAFF
TGTGCCAGCAGCGTGACATCGGGAAGAAGCACTGAAGCTTTCTTT